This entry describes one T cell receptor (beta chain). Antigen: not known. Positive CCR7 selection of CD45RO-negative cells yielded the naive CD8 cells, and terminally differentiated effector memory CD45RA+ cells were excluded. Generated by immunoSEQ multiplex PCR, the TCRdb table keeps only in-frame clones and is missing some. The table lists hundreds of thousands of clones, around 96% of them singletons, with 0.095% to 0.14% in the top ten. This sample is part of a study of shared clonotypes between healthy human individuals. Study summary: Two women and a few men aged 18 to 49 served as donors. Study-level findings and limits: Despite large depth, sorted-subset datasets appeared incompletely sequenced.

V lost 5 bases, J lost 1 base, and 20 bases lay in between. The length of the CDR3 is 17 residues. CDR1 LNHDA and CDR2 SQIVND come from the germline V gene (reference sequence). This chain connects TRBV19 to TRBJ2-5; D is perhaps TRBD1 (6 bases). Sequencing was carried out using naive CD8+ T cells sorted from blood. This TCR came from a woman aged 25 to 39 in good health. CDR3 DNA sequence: TGTGCCAGTAGTCCATCTCAGGGGCATGGCGCCCAAGAGACCCAGTACTTC. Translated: CASSPSQGHGAQETQYF. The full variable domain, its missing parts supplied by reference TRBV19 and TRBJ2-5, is DGGITQSPKYLFRKEGQNVTLSCEQNLNHDAMYWYRQDPGQGLRLIYYSQIVNDFQKGDIAEGYSVSREKKESFPLTVTSAQKNPTAFYLCASSPSQGHGAQETQYFGPGTRLLVL.